This TCR beta chain was sequenced for a study of T cell repertoires in cytomegalovirus infection. Study background: Selected CMV epitopes included recently identified HLA-C-restricted ones as well as well-studied HLA-B-restricted ones. CMV infection plus the matching HLA type was flagged by public TCR beta signatures. General study points: Summed public TCR beta family frequency identified CMV carriers bearing the relevant HLA. What dominated the ex vivo response were HLA-C-restricted CMV-specific TCR beta clonotypes.

The trim removed 2 bases at V and 8 bases at J, leaving 8 bases unmatched. The V gene's germline CDR1 is PRHDT and CDR2 FYEKMQ (reference sequence). This CDR3 is built from 14 residues. As for this clonotype: Its antigen is as yet unknown.

TCRdb reprocessed the reads with MiXCR, giving one entry per CDR3 protein. The table has about 890,000 distinct CDR3 sequences, 30% to 40% seen once; the top ten hold more than 13%. The sample was cultured CD8+ T cells from PBMCs, taken from culture after CMV antigen stimulation. This sequence originates from a human donor in good health (CMV status not recorded). Some clones in this sample may be carry-over from other donors' samples. The chain recombines TRBV13 with TRBJ1-2; TRBD1 aligns across 7 bases. The CDR3 loop is CASSLSRTGVGYTF. In DNA form, the CDR3 reads TGTGCCAGCAGCTTAAGTCGTACAGGGGTAGGCTACACCTTC.